This TCR beta chain was captured in a study of beta chain features in type 1 diabetes. Study as a whole: Sorted cell examination encompassed over 90 million cells across all samples.

In regard to this clone: What it binds is unknown.

The V segment lost 4 bases and the J segment 6 bases; nucleotides outside the gene matches: 6. The CDR3 length is 14 residues. CDR1 SGHDN and CDR2 FVKESK come from the germline V gene. Expressed TCRB transcripts were sequenced because the entire RNA isolate underwent reverse transcription. This table comes from immunoSEQ multiplex PCR, and its TCRdb copy is limited to in-frame clones, with some not included. The sample shows over 20,000 clones, around half of them seen only once. Each donor gave one heparinised blood draw averaging approximately 100 mL. Sort purity for all populations was recorded as exceeding 98%. Study-wide results and caveats: Here, the possible influence of HLA type (on TCRB rearrangement) remained unresolved. Among patients with Type 1 diabetes, TCRB CDR3s were moderately but significantly shorter in every one of the four CD4+ subsets.

The V call is TRBV14, the J call TRBJ2-1; 7 bases map to TRBD2. The source of this sequence is a man in his thirties or forties with type 1 diabetes. The sample was stem cell memory CD4+ T cells from blood. The CDR3 reads CASSPLPGGNEQFF. Written as DNA, the CDR3 is TGTGCCAGCAGCCCTTTACCGGGGGGCAATGAGCAGTTCTTC. The full variable domain, with the rest looked up from reference TRBV14 and TRBJ2-1, is EAGVTQFPSHSVIEKGQTVTLRCDPISGHDNLYWYRRVMGKEIKFLLHFVKESKQDESGMPNNRFLAERTGGTYSTLKVQPAELEDSGVYFCASSPLPGGNEQFFGPGTRLTVL.